What follows describes a single T cell receptor (beta chain). This entry is derived from a study of neoadjuvant nivolumab and ipilimumab in lung cancer. Measured with immunoSEQ multiplex PCR; TCRdb has only the in-frame clones, and not every one. The sample lists 25,000 to 30,000 clones; approximately 78% were seen once. V was shortened by 1 base and J by 6 bases, with 7 bases between the two germline ends. This CDR3 contains 13 residues. The germline CDR1 and CDR2 sequences are LNHDA and SQIVND (reference sequence). The V call is TRBV19, the J call TRBJ1-5; D not certain. The sample here was tumor tissue, taken after neoadjuvant nivolumab, alone or with ipilimumab, at or shortly before surgery. The source of this sequence is an adult with non-small cell lung cancer. Written as DNA, the CDR3 is TGTGCCAGTAGTATAGGGATAAGTCAGCCCCAGCATTTT. It encodes CASSIGISQPQHF.